This T cell receptor (beta chain) was documented in a study of shared T cell receptors in the human thymus. Only in-frame clones appear in the TCRdb table, and some are missing; sequencing was by immunoSEQ multiplex PCR. The sample lists hundreds of thousands of clones, 70% to 90% occurring once. CDR1 LNHDA and CDR2 SQIVND come from the germline V gene (reference sequence). J gave up 5 bases and V 3 bases, and 17 bases lay outside the gene matches. The length of the CDR3 is 18 residues. These data were also filed under a second study, of human thymus T cells. This second study notes: The study used thymus tissue resected during corrective heart surgery. The authors found apparently biased V and J gene usage in thymic and blood repertoires. Related research described thymic repertoires that were highly overlapping among unrelated individuals.

The gene calls are TRBV19 and TRBJ1-1; 8 bases fit TRBD1. This clonotype originated in a boy younger than two with a congenital heart defect. Sequencing used thymocytes. The CDR3 protein is CASSIRQGDRPAVTEAFF. CDR3 in DNA: TGTGCCAGTAGTATTCGCCAGGGGGACAGGCCCGCTGTGACTGAAGCTTTCTTT.